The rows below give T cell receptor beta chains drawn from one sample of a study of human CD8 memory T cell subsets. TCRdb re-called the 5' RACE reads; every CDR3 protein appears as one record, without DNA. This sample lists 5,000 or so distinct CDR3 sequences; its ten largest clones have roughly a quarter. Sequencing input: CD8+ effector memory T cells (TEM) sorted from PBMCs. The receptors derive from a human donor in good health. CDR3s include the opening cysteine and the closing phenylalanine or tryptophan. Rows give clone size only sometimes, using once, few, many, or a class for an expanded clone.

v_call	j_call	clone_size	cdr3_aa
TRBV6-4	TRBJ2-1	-	CASSDSSSSYNEQFF
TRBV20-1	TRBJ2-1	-	CSAREDDNEQFF
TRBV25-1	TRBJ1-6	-	CASSTQENSPLHF
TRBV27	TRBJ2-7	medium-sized	CASSTLGEQYF
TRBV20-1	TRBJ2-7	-	CSARLAGKDYEQYF
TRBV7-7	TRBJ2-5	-	CASSLGLALETQYF
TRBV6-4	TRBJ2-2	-	CASSPGREATTGELFF
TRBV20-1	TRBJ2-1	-	CSARGGADHEQFF
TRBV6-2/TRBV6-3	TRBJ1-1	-	CASSYHADSMNTEAFF
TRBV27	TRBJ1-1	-	CAGGENTEAFF
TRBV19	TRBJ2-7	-	CASSINTIYEQYF
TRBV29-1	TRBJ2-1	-	CSVLAWSYNEQFF
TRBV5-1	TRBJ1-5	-	CASSLEGGGNQPQHF
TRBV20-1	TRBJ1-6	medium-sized	CSAPQGAEGSPLHF
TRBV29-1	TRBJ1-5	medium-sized	CSVEGREGQPQHF
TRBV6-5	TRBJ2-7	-	CASSLEASGSYEQYF
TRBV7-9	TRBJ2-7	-	CASSYSLGGPTPLYEQYF
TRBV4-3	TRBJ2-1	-	CASSQEVGLAGYNEQFF
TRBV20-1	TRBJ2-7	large	CSASRLAEPYEQYF
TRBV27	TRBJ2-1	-	CASSSTGTSGGYNEQFF
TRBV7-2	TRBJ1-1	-	CASSPSTGELNTEAFF
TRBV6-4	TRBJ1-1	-	CASSDFPGGGEAFF
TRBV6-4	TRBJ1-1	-	CASSDSANTEAFF
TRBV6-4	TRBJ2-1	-	CASSDSSSYNEQFF
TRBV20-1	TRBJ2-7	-	CSASSQREVYEQYF
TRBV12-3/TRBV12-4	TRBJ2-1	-	CASSLPPLAGELNEQFF
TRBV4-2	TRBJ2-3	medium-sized	CASSQALAGGPDTQYF
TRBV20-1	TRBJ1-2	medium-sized	CSARVGDREVGYTF
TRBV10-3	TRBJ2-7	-	CAISESRDLGEQYF
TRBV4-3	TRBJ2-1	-	CASSQGFRSSYNEQFF
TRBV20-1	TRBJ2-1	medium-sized	CSASSATGSSYNEQFF
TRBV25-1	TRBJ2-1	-	CASSEGSGESNEQFF
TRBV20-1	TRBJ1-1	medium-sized	CSARDGAGGSDTEAFF
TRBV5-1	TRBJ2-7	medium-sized	CASSLTDSSYEQYF
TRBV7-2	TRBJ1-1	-	CASSQNRITEAFF
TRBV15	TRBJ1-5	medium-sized	CATSSRNSNQPQHF
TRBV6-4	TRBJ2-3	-	CATQAGDTDTQYF
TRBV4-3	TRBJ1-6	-	CASSQGEGFSPSPLHF
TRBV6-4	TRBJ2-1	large	CASSTGTASYNEQFF
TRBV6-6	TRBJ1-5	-	CASSLGIDQPQHF
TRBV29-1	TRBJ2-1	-	CSVVRSGQGYNEQFF
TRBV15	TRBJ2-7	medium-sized	CATSRGVGDSSYEQYF